The text below deals with one TCR beta chain. Its target is unknown. This sample includes further DNA sequences coding for the same CDR3. The data were obtained in a study of shared clonotypes between healthy human individuals. Overall study findings and caveats: Despite large depth, rarefaction showed incomplete sorted-subset sequencing.

This CDR3 is built from 14 residues. Germline CDR1 SGHDT, CDR2 YYEEEE. V was cut by 0 bases and J by 3 bases, with 10 bases left in between. It was CD45RO-negative cells, positively selected for CCR7, that made up naive CD8 cells, with terminally differentiated effector memory CD45RA+ cells excluded. Nashville, Tennessee was home to all donors, each a Caucasian adult. The table came from immunoSEQ multiplex PCR; TCRdb's copy has only in-frame clones and leaves some out. The top ten clones hold more than 0.95% of a sample with some 2.1 million clones, less than 95% of them seen once. This sequence originates from a man aged 18-30 years in good health. The V call is TRBV5-6, the J call TRBJ2-7; possible D gene TRBD1, 5 bases. What was sequenced was naive CD8+ T cells sorted from blood. The CDR3 region is CASSLGVGVYEQYF. The CDR3 coding sequence is TGTGCCAGCAGCTTGGGGGTAGGGGTCTACGAGCAGTACTTC.